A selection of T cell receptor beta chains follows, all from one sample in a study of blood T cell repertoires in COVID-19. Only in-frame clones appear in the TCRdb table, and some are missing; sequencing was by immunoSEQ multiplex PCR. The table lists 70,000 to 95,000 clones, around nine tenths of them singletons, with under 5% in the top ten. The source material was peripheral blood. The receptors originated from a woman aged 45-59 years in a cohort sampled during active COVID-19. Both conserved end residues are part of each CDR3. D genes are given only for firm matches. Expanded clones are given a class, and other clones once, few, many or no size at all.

CDR3 protein: CASSGPSSTDTQYF
CDR3 DNA: TGCGCCAGCAGTGGGCCTAGCAGCACAGATACGCAGTATTTT
clone size: .
D gene: .
V gene: TRBV10-1
J gene: TRBJ2-3

CDR3 protein: CASSLMNSLKSYEQYF
CDR3 DNA: TGTGCCAGCAGCTTAATGAACAGCCTCAAATCCTACGAGCAGTACTTC
clone size: .
D gene: .
V gene: TRBV7-8
J gene: TRBJ2-7

CDR3 protein: CASGLVRGGDRGVDEQFF
CDR3 DNA: TGTGCTAGTGGTTTGGTACGAGGCGGCGACCGGGGGGTAGATGAGCAGTTCTTC
clone size: .
D gene: TRBD2
V gene: TRBV12-5
J gene: TRBJ2-1

CDR3 protein: CASSLSTGTGSTDTQYF
CDR3 DNA: TGTGCCAGCAGTTTATCGACCGGGACAGGGAGCACAGATACGCAGTATTTT
clone size: .
D gene: TRBD1
V gene: TRBV27
J gene: TRBJ2-3

CDR3 protein: CASSPAGGSYEQYF
CDR3 DNA: TGCGCCAGCAGCCCGGCGGGGGGGTCCTACGAGCAGTACTTC
clone size: few
D gene: TRBD2
V gene: TRBV5-1
J gene: TRBJ2-7

CDR3 protein: CASSENGVGYGYTF
CDR3 DNA: TGTGCCAGCAGTGAAAACGGGGTAGGCTATGGCTACACCTTC
clone size: .
D gene: .
V gene: TRBV28
J gene: TRBJ1-2

CDR3 protein: CASRVDRVPGNTIYF
CDR3 DNA: TGCGCCAGCAGGGTGGACAGGGTCCCTGGAAACACCATATATTTT
clone size: few
D gene: TRBD1
V gene: TRBV5-1
J gene: TRBJ1-3

CDR3 protein: CASSPSGAKAYEQYF
CDR3 DNA: TGTGCCAGCTCACCATCAGGGGCCAAGGCTTACGAGCAGTACTTC
clone size: .
D gene: .
V gene: TRBV18
J gene: TRBJ2-7

CDR3 protein: CASSLNPGGFYEQYF
CDR3 DNA: TGTGCCAGCAGTTTAAATCCAGGGGGCTTTTACGAGCAGTACTTC
clone size: .
D gene: TRBD1
V gene: TRBV28
J gene: TRBJ2-7

CDR3 protein: CASTSGGGIFYNEQFF
CDR3 DNA: TGTGCCAGCACCTCGGGTGGGGGGATATTCTACAATGAGCAGTTCTTC
clone size: once
D gene: .
V gene: TRBV27
J gene: TRBJ2-1

CDR3 protein: CASSSQGRDTEAFF
CDR3 DNA: TGTGCCAGCAGCAGTCAGGGTCGCGACACTGAAGCTTTCTTT
clone size: .
D gene: .
V gene: TRBV7-3
J gene: TRBJ1-1

CDR3 protein: CASSVAVAGSYNEQFF
CDR3 DNA: TGCGCCAGCAGCGTGGCTGTTGCAGGGTCCTACAATGAGCAGTTCTTC
clone size: .
D gene: .
V gene: TRBV5-1
J gene: TRBJ2-1

CDR3 protein: CATSRDRELAGGTGELFF
CDR3 DNA: TGTGCCACCAGCAGAGACAGAGAGCTAGCGGGGGGTACCGGGGAGCTGTTTTTT
clone size: .
D gene: TRBD2
V gene: TRBV15
J gene: TRBJ2-2

CDR3 protein: CASSYGTGAYTDTQYF
CDR3 DNA: TGTGCCAGCAGCTACGGGACAGGGGCGTACACAGATACGCAGTATTTT
clone size: .
D gene: TRBD1
V gene: TRBV11-2
J gene: TRBJ2-3

CDR3 protein: CASNGRGSTEAFF
CDR3 DNA: TGTGCCAGCAACGGTCGGGGGAGCACTGAAGCTTTCTTT
clone size: .
D gene: .
V gene: TRBV12-3/TRBV12-4
J gene: TRBJ1-1

CDR3 protein: CASSGSGGRHYNEQFF
CDR3 DNA: TGTGCCAGCAGTGGATCGGGGGGGCGACACTACAATGAGCAGTTCTTC
clone size: .
D gene: TRBD2
V gene: TRBV11-2
J gene: TRBJ2-1

CDR3 protein: CASSLGVVSGYEQYF
CDR3 DNA: TGTGCCAGCAGTTTGGGTGTGGTTAGCGGGTACGAGCAGTACTTC
clone size: .
D gene: TRBD2
V gene: TRBV28
J gene: TRBJ2-7

CDR3 protein: CAISREAYEQYF
CDR3 DNA: TGTGCCATCAGCAGGGAAGCCTACGAGCAGTACTTC
clone size: .
D gene: .
V gene: TRBV10-3
J gene: TRBJ2-7

CDR3 protein: CASSQDGDGRATDTQYF
CDR3 DNA: TGCGCCAGCAGCCAAGATGGGGACGGGAGGGCCACAGATACGCAGTATTTT
clone size: .
D gene: TRBD2
V gene: TRBV4-1
J gene: TRBJ2-3

CDR3 protein: CASSLDRGGLGYTF
CDR3 DNA: TGTGCCAGCAGCCTCGACAGGGGTGGGCTCGGCTACACCTTC
clone size: .
D gene: TRBD1
V gene: TRBV11-1
J gene: TRBJ1-2

CDR3 protein: CASQSRVRLRGQPQHF
CDR3 DNA: TGTGCCAGCCAGAGCAGGGTACGGCTGCGGGGTCAGCCCCAGCATTTT
clone size: .
D gene: .
V gene: TRBV19
J gene: TRBJ1-5

CDR3 protein: CASSYSWEGTEAFF
CDR3 DNA: TGTGCCAGCAGTTACTCTTGGGAGGGCACTGAAGCTTTCTTT
clone size: .
D gene: .
V gene: TRBV6-5
J gene: TRBJ1-1

CDR3 protein: CAIKGQGNTEAFF
CDR3 DNA: TGTGCCATCAAGGGACAGGGTAATACTGAAGCTTTCTTT
clone size: .
D gene: TRBD1
V gene: TRBV10-3
J gene: TRBJ1-1

CDR3 protein: CASSRGQGKAGELFF
CDR3 DNA: TGTGCCAGCTCACGTGGACAGGGGAAGGCCGGGGAGCTGTTTTTT
clone size: few
D gene: TRBD1
V gene: TRBV18
J gene: TRBJ2-2

CDR3 protein: CASNKHSGTDTQYF
CDR3 DNA: TGTGCCAGCAACAAACATAGCGGCACAGATACGCAGTATTTT
clone size: .
D gene: .
V gene: TRBV27
J gene: TRBJ2-3

CDR3 protein: CASSFGTGNVGYTF
CDR3 DNA: TGTGCCAGCAGCTTCGGGACAGGGAACGTCGGCTACACCTTC
clone size: .
D gene: TRBD1
V gene: TRBV2
J gene: TRBJ1-2

CDR3 protein: CASIRDISYEQYF
CDR3 DNA: TGTGCCAGCATCCGGGACATATCCTACGAGCAGTACTTC
clone size: .
D gene: .
V gene: TRBV13
J gene: TRBJ2-7

CDR3 protein: CASSWSGENTDTQYF
CDR3 DNA: TGTGCCAGCAGCTGGTCGGGGGAGAACACAGATACGCAGTATTTT
clone size: .
D gene: .
V gene: TRBV7-9
J gene: TRBJ2-3

CDR3 protein: CSVEGAGQGLDLHEQYF
CDR3 DNA: TGCAGCGTTGAAGGTGCGGGACAGGGGCTCGATCTCCACGAGCAGTACTTC
clone size: .
D gene: TRBD1
V gene: TRBV29-1
J gene: TRBJ2-7

CDR3 protein: CASSYVQGANSPLHF
CDR3 DNA: TGTGCCAGCAGTTACGTTCAGGGGGCCAATTCACCCCTCCACTTT
clone size: .
D gene: TRBD1
V gene: TRBV6-2/TRBV6-3
J gene: TRBJ1-6

CDR3 protein: CASSSLTSGRENEQFF
CDR3 DNA: TGTGCCAGCAGCTCGTTAACTAGCGGGAGGGAAAATGAGCAGTTCTTC
clone size: once
D gene: TRBD2
V gene: TRBV11-3
J gene: TRBJ2-1

CDR3 protein: CASARLQGARGYTF
CDR3 DNA: TGTGCCAGCGCCCGTTTACAGGGGGCAAGGGGCTACACCTTC
clone size: .
D gene: TRBD1
V gene: TRBV27
J gene: TRBJ1-2

CDR3 protein: CASQQQGDTEAFF
CDR3 DNA: TGTGCCAGTCAGCAGCAGGGTGACACTGAAGCTTTCTTT
clone size: .
D gene: .
V gene: TRBV19
J gene: TRBJ1-1

CDR3 protein: CASNRGQGAREQYF
CDR3 DNA: TGTGCCAGCAACAGGGGACAGGGGGCGCGGGAGCAGTACTTC
clone size: .
D gene: TRBD1
V gene: TRBV27
J gene: TRBJ2-7

CDR3 protein: CASSLTLAGDTQYF
CDR3 DNA: TGTGCCAGCAGCCTCACGCTAGCGGGAGATACGCAGTATTTT
clone size: .
D gene: TRBD2
V gene: TRBV11-3
J gene: TRBJ2-3

CDR3 protein: CASRVETGGREQYF
CDR3 DNA: TGTGCCAGCAGAGTCGAGACAGGGGGCCGCGAGCAGTACTTC
clone size: .
D gene: TRBD1
V gene: TRBV2
J gene: TRBJ2-7

CDR3 protein: CATSRGFEGRFDNEQFF
CDR3 DNA: TGTGCCACCAGCAGGGGTTTTGAGGGTCGATTCGACAATGAGCAGTTCTTC
clone size: .
D gene: .
V gene: TRBV15
J gene: TRBJ2-1

CDR3 protein: CASSSWDVGTQETQYF
CDR3 DNA: TGTGCCAGCAGCTCCTGGGACGTGGGGACACAAGAGACCCAGTACTTC
clone size: medium-sized
D gene: .
V gene: TRBV5-4
J gene: TRBJ2-5

CDR3 protein: CASTVDSTYEQYF
CDR3 DNA: TGTGCCAGCACCGTAGACAGTACCTACGAGCAGTACTTC
clone size: .
D gene: .
V gene: TRBV12-3/TRBV12-4
J gene: TRBJ2-7

CDR3 protein: CAISESNDYREQFF
CDR3 DNA: TGTGCCATCAGTGAGTCGAATGACTACCGAGAGCAGTTCTTC
clone size: .
D gene: .
V gene: TRBV10-3
J gene: TRBJ2-1

CDR3 protein: CASSQGVRYNEQFF
CDR3 DNA: TGTGCCAGCAGCCAAGGTGTTAGATACAATGAGCAGTTCTTC
clone size: once
D gene: .
V gene: TRBV3-1/TRBV3-2
J gene: TRBJ2-1